This T cell receptor beta chain was obtained from a study of blood T cell repertoires in COVID-19. The CDR3 totals 14 residues. V lost 5 bases, J lost 5 bases, and 16 bases lay in between. Germline assignment: CDR1 SEHNR and CDR2 FQNEAQ (reference sequence). The protocol was immunoSEQ multiplex PCR, while the TCRdb copy is restricted to in-frame clones and leaves out a portion. Of fewer than 250,000 clones in the sample, approximately 86% are singletons; the top ten hold around 1.1%. This clonotype was obtained from a man between 25 and 39 years old with acute or convalescent COVID-19. The chain carries TRBV7-9 and TRBJ2-7; tentatively, D is TRBD2 (6 bases). Sample: peripheral blood. CDR3 amino acids: CASSHRGGKDEQYF. CDR3 DNA: TGTGCCAGCAGCCACCGAGGAGGGAAGGACGAGCAGTACTTC. Variable domain in full (rest from reference TRBV7-9 and TRBJ2-7): DTGVSQNPRHKITKRGQNVTFRCDPISEHNRLYWYRQTLGQGPEFLTYFQNEAQLEKSRLLSDRFSAERPKGSFSTLEIQRTEQGDSAMYLCASSHRGGKDEQYFGPGTRLTVT.